The present entry profiles one T cell receptor (beta chain) with its context. The data derive from a study of human T cells and chemical hapten exposure. Overall study context: Mostly female patients had alopecia areata, totalis or universalis.

Germline CDR1 is MDHEN and CDR2 is SYDVKM. This CDR3 is 16 amino acids long. Germline trimming cut 3 bases from V and 2 bases from J; bases unmatched to any gene: 8. MiXCR, applied by TCRdb to the RACE reads, yields one record per CDR3 protein. The sample lists about 60,000 distinct CDR3 sequences; 9.3% were seen once. Sample time point: patch test 1, 2 weeks after DPC sensitization. Treatment of the sample: therapeutic diphenylcyclopropenone sensitization with weekly scalp DPC. This clonotype was sampled from a woman in her 40s with alopecia areata. Some clones in this sample may be carry-over from other donors' samples. The starting material was whole blood, obtained in connection with sensitization to the hapten diphenylcyclopropenone (DPC). This chain links TRBV28 with TRBJ2-3, with 7 bases fitting TRBD1. CDR3 bases: TGTGCCAGCAGTTTCTCGTGGGGGACAGACACAGATACGCAGTATTTT. Translation: CASSFSWGTDTDTQYF.